This T cell receptor beta chain came from a study of shared clonotypes between healthy human individuals. General study findings and limits: Relative to memory subsets, naive subsets generally showed larger estimated richness. Incomplete sequencing of sorted subsets was indicated by rarefaction despite large depth.

Sorted-subset replicate PCR reactions contained 200 ng DNA, corresponding to some 29,000 T cell genomes. Profiling relied on immunoSEQ multiplex PCR, and the TCRdb table lists in-frame clones only, not all of them. The table records approximately 810,000 clones, about 91% of them present only once. With respect to this clone: Its target is not known. This same CDR3 is encoded by further DNA sequences in the sample.

With 0 bases removed from V and 2 bases from J, the gap between germline ends came to 9 bases. The CDR3 runs to 14 residues. Germline V gene sequence: CDR1 SGDLS, CDR2 YYNGEE. It was CD45RO-negative cells, positively selected for CCR7, that made up naive CD8 cells, with terminally differentiated effector memory CD45RA+ cells excluded. The clonotype was recovered from a man aged 30 to 39 in good health. The chain employs TRBV9 and TRBJ2-7; D may be TRBD2 (6 bases). Sequences were obtained from naive CD8+ T cells sorted from blood. The CDR3 sequence is CASSVGGGAYEQYF. CDR3 coding DNA: TGTGCCAGCAGCGTAGGGGGCGGGGCCTACGAGCAGTACTTC.